Presented here are 27 T cell receptor beta chains from one specimen sequenced in a study of memory CD4+ T cells and cytomegalovirus serostatus. TCRdb's table, derived via immunoSEQ multiplex PCR, lists solely in-frame clones and lacks some. The data hold fewer than 50,000 clones, with over 60% observed a single time. Single viable CD3+CD4+CD8-CD45RO+ cells were sorted as the memory CD4+ T cells. Material: memory CD4+ T cells from blood. The receptor source for this set is an adult in good health and CMV-seronegative.

Only one count was recorded for this clone. The chain carries TRBV27 and TRBJ2-7; 7 bases fit TRBD2. The length of the CDR3 is 15 residues. With V trimmed by 3 bases and J by 2 bases, 7 bases remained unmatched. Germline lookup yields CDR1 MNHEY and CDR2 SMNVEV (reference sequence). Written as DNA, the CDR3 is TGTGCCAGCAGTTTCAAGGCTAGCGGTCCCTACGAGCAGTACTTC. It translates to CASSFKASGPYEQYF.

J is TRBJ2-5 and V is TRBV6-5, with 10 bases aligning to TRBD1. Germline lookup yields CDR1 MNHEY and CDR2 SVGAGI. V lost 6 bases, J lost 6 bases, and 4 bases stayed unmatched. This CDR3 is built from 13 residues. Here the CDR3 reads CASRSDRGKTQYF. DNA for the CDR3: TGTGCCAGCAGATCGGACAGGGGGAAGACCCAGTACTTC.

V and J are TRBV21-1 and TRBJ1-2. TRBV21-1 is tagged as a pseudogene. The CDR3 is made up of 15 amino acids. The CDR3 DNA is TGTGCCAGCAGCAAAGGAGAGAAGGGTAGCAATGGCTACACCTTC. Encoded protein: CASSKGEKGSNGYTF.

The rearrangement links TRBV4-3 to TRBJ2-1; D remains ambiguous. CDR1 and CDR2 from the germline V gene are LGHNA and YSLEER. The V and J ends lost 4 bases and 8 bases respectively, with 9 bases between them. This CDR3 has 12 amino acids. CDR3 coding DNA: TGCGCCAGCAGCCTTCAGAACGATGAGCAGTTCTTC. This encodes CASSLQNDEQFF.

The chain has TRBV7-7 and TRBJ2-7; D could derive from TRBD1 or TRBD2 (5 bases each). The CDR3 extends over 12 amino acids. Trimming took 5 bases from V and 5 from J, leaving 10 bases between them. CDR1 SSHAT and CDR2 FNYEAQ come from the germline V gene (reference sequence). Here the CDR3 DNA reads TGTGCCAGCAGCCCCAGGGACCACGAGCAGTACTTC. Translated: CASSPRDHEQYF.

The rearrangement uses TRBV6-5 and TRBJ1-5, with D perhaps matching TRBD1 (6 bases). The CDR3 length is 14 residues. CDR1 and CDR2 (germline): MNHEY, SVGAGI. V was shortened by 5 bases and J by 6 bases, with 14 bases between the two germline ends. The CDR3 sequence: CASSRGTGIQPQHF. In DNA, the CDR3 is TGTGCCAGCAGTAGAGGAACAGGGATTCAGCCCCAGCATTTT.

The V and J genes are TRBV9 and TRBJ1-2; D is perhaps TRBD1 (6 bases). V was clipped by 4 bases and J by 5 bases, with 18 bases between them. Germline CDR1 SGDLS, CDR2 YYNGEE. The CDR3 contains 15 residues. The CDR3 DNA reads as TGTGCCAGCAGCCTCCCCGAGGGGGGGGTTTATGGCTACACCTTC. This sequence encodes CASSLPEGGVYGYTF. Together with reference TRBV9 and TRBJ1-2, the CDR3 gives the full variable domain: DSGVTQTPKHLITATGQRVTLRCSPRSGDLSVYWYQQSLDQGLQFLIQYYNGEERAKGNILERFSAQQFPDLHSELNLSSLELGDSALYFCASSLPEGGVYGYTFGSGTRLTVV.

J is TRBJ2-1 and V is TRBV2; TRBD2 matches at 11 bases. The CDR3 covers 14 residues. The germline CDR1 and CDR2 sequences are SNHLY and FYNNEI. V shed 8 bases and J 7 bases; nucleotides not matched to a gene: 7. CDR3 sequence reads: CASQLAGVMNEQFF. The CDR3 coding sequence is TGTGCCAGCCAACTAGCGGGAGTCATGAATGAGCAGTTCTTC.

This chain joins TRBV30 and TRBJ2-3, with 14 bases aligning to TRBD2. Germline CDR1 reads GTSNPN; CDR2 reads SVGIG (reference sequence). The CDR3 spans 14 residues. The trim removed 3 bases at V and 8 bases at J, leaving 4 bases unmatched. The DNA for the CDR3 is TGTGCCTGGAGCGGGACTAGCGGGAGAGCTACGCAGTATTTT. Its protein product is CAWSGTSGRATQYF.

This chain joins TRBV5-1 and TRBJ2-2; D remains ambiguous. The germline V and J ends were trimmed by 0 bases and 1 base, with 7 bases remaining between them. Per the germline V gene, CDR1 is SGHRS and CDR2 is YFSETQ. The CDR3 contains 15 residues. Here the CDR3 reads CASSLEPGNTGELFF. The CDR3 DNA reads TGCGCCAGCAGCTTGGAACCGGGGAACACCGGGGAGCTGTTTTTT.

This clone came up a few times. This chain connects TRBV2 to TRBJ2-7, with TRBD1 as a possible D gene (6 bases). Trimming took 5 bases from V and 3 from J, leaving 14 bases between them. The CDR3 spans 14 residues. CDR1 is SNHLY, CDR2 FYNNEI, per germline. The CDR3 region has the DNA TGTGCCAGCAGTCCTGACAGGACCAACTACGAGCAGTACTTC. This sequence encodes CASSPDRTNYEQYF.

The chain carries TRBV19 and TRBJ1-1; 7 bases fit TRBD1. CDR3 size: 13 residues. V shed 4 bases, J shed 5 bases, and the junction held 4 bases outside the gene matches. Germline V CDR1 and CDR2: LNHDA, SQIVND (reference sequence). The DNA of the CDR3 is TGTGCCAGTAGTACCAGGGGGGAGACTGAAGCTTTCTTT. Translated: CASSTRGETEAFF.

The chain recombines TRBV28 with TRBJ1-2, with TRBD1 matching 9 bases. The CDR3 has 15 residues. With V trimmed by 5 bases and J by 8 bases, 12 bases remained unmatched. Per germline, CDR1 MDHEN and CDR2 SYDVKM. In nucleotides, the CDR3 is TGTGCCAGCAGTCACGACCGGACAGGGGCGGGGGGCTACACCTTC. The encoded protein is CASSHDRTGAGGYTF.

The chain couples TRBV6-6 to TRBJ1-1; D is uncertain. There are 11 residues in the CDR3. Deletions cut 10 bases from V and 4 bases from J, with 10 bases between. CDR1 and CDR2 from the germline V gene are MNHNY and SVGAGI (reference sequence). Here the CDR3 reads CATETGTEAFF. CDR3 nucleotide sequence: TGTGCCACAGAAACGGGCACTGAAGCTTTCTTT.

This clone is medium-sized. V gene TRBV5-6 combines with J gene TRBJ2-5; D is undetermined. Germline values: CDR1 SGHDT, CDR2 YYEEEE. The CDR3 is 12 residues long. V dropped 1 base and J dropped 6 bases, with 7 bases sitting between them. The CDR3 DNA follows: TGTGCCAGCAGCTTGAGTGGGAAGACCCAGTACTTC. As protein: CASSLSGKTQYF.

The chain employs TRBV30 and TRBJ2-6; D unclear. The CDR3 is 16 residues long. The V and J ends lost 2 bases and 0 bases respectively, with 11 bases between them. CDR1 and CDR2 (germline): GTSNPN, SVGIG (reference sequence). CDR3 DNA sequence: TGTGCCTGGAGTCGGGCAACCAGCTCTGGGGCCAACGTCCTGACTTTC. This codes for CAWSRATSSGANVLTF.

J is TRBJ1-2 and V is TRBV5-6, with 12 bases fitting TRBD1. V was pared by 4 bases and J by 8 bases, with 9 bases of the junction left unmatched. Germline CDR1 and CDR2: SGHDT and YYEEEE. There are 15 residues in the CDR3. This CDR3 is CASSRGGQGAGGYTF. In DNA, the CDR3 is TGTGCCAGCAGCCGCGGGGGACAGGGGGCGGGAGGCTACACCTTC.

The chain recombines TRBV30 with TRBJ2-3; D not certain. CDR1 and CDR2 (germline): GTSNPN, SVGIG (reference sequence). Trimming removed 1 base at V and 0 bases at J, with 8 bases between. The CDR3 runs to 14 residues. The CDR3 region has the DNA TGTGCCTGGAGTGACGGTTATAGCACAGATACGCAGTATTTT. This encodes CAWSDGYSTDTQYF.

This clone was seen only once. The chain carries TRBV9 and TRBJ2-7; D is possibly TRBD1 (6 bases). In germline, CDR1 is SGDLS, CDR2 YYNGEE. Trimming took 3 bases from V and 4 from J, leaving 14 bases between them. CDR3 size: 14 residues. The CDR3 loop is CASSAGTGKYEQYF. The CDR3 DNA follows: TGTGCCAGCAGCGCGGGAACAGGGAAGTACGAGCAGTACTTC.

This clone was recorded a few times. The rearrangement joins TRBV10-3 to TRBJ2-7; D is ambiguous. V was trimmed by 3 bases and J by 3 bases, leaving 15 bases between them. This CDR3 spans 15 amino acids. The germline V gene encodes CDR1 ENHRY and CDR2 SYGVKD. For the CDR3, the DNA is TGTGCCATCAGTGACGCCAACAAAAAGAGCTACGAGCAGTACTTC. The encoded protein is CAISDANKKSYEQYF.

The chain recombines TRBV30 with TRBJ1-4; weak D call: TRBD1 (5 bases). The CDR3 covers 12 residues. CDR1 and CDR2 (germline): GTSNPN, SVGIG (reference sequence). V was cut by 4 bases and J by 8 bases, with 11 bases left in between. The CDR3 region has the DNA TGTGCCTGGAACCAGGGACGGGAAAAACTGTTTTTT. Residues: CAWNQGREKLFF.

The chain employs TRBV2 and TRBJ2-7, with 7 nucleotides matching TRBD2. With V trimmed by 5 bases and J by 0 bases, 7 bases remained unmatched. CDR3 length equals 15 residues. CDR1 and CDR2 (germline): SNHLY, FYNNEI. In DNA form, the CDR3 reads TGTGCCAGCAGTCCCGGGACTACGTACTCCTACGAGCAGTACTTC. Translation gives CASSPGTTYSYEQYF.

This clone turned up a few times. The rearrangement uses TRBV5-1 and TRBJ2-2, with TRBD1 matching over 8 bases. The germline CDR1 and CDR2 sequences are SGHRS and YFSETQ. Trimming took 3 bases from V and 0 from J; bases not matched to a gene: 1. This CDR3 region has 15 residues. CDR3 sequence: CASSSTGANTGELFF. As DNA, the CDR3 is TGCGCCAGCAGCTCGACAGGGGCGAACACCGGGGAGCTGTTTTTT.

This clone was counted between two and nine times. This chain joins TRBV2 and TRBJ2-3; 9 bases agree with TRBD2. The CDR3 has 15 residues. From germline, CDR1 is SNHLY and CDR2 FYNNEI. Trimming at V came to 3 bases and at J to 3 bases, leaving 4 bases not matched to a gene. This CDR3 reads CASSESGRITDTQYF. As DNA, the CDR3 is TGTGCCAGCAGTGAGAGCGGGAGGATTACAGATACGCAGTATTTT.

This chain uses TRBV10-3 with TRBJ2-3; 10 nucleotides match TRBD2. Trimming removed 3 bases from V and 3 bases from J; junction bases left unmatched: 9. The CDR3 length is 17 residues. The germline gives CDR1 ENHRY, CDR2 SYGVKD. The CDR3 coding sequence is TGTGCCATCAGTGAAGCAGCGGGAGGGATGGGAACAGATACGCAGTATTTT. This sequence encodes CAISEAAGGMGTDTQYF.

This clone has only one observation. The V gene is TRBV10-1, the J gene TRBJ1-2; D is ambiguous. The CDR3 spans 13 residues. Germline values: CDR1 WNHNN, CDR2 SYGVQD (reference sequence). V was cut by 3 bases and J by 4 bases, with 9 bases left in between. CDR3 loop: CASSDGETYGYTF. CDR3 DNA sequence: TGCGCCAGCAGTGACGGGGAGACCTATGGCTACACCTTC.

The DNA of the CDR3 is TGTGCCAGTGTAGCGGGAGCAGGAAATGAGCAGTTCTTC. It translates to CASVAGAGNEQFF. V usage is TRBV7-9 and J usage is TRBJ2-1; 9 bases align to TRBD2. With V trimmed by 9 bases and J by 7 bases, 7 bases remained unmatched. This CDR3 is 13 amino acids long. CDR1 and CDR2 (germline): SEHNR, FQNEAQ (reference sequence).